The next 18 T cell receptor beta chains were all read from a single sample in a study of blood T cell repertoires in COVID-19. The method was immunoSEQ multiplex PCR; TCRdb's version includes in-frame clones alone and lacks a portion of them. The table lists 80,000 or so clones, 75% to 90% of them singletons. Source material: peripheral blood. Receptors were obtained from a human donor in a cohort sampled during active COVID-19.

This clone occurred once. The chain joins TRBV6-5 to TRBJ2-1, with 9 bases matching TRBD2. This CDR3 contains 16 residues. With 2 bases clipped from V and 0 bases from J, the junction kept 2 bases outside the gene matches. Per germline, CDR1 MNHEY and CDR2 SVGAGI. CDR3 in amino acids: CASSYSSGSSYNEQFF. The CDR3 nucleotides read TGTGCCAGCAGTTACAGTAGCGGGAGCTCCTACAATGAGCAGTTCTTC.

This clone appeared a few times. The rearrangement links TRBV6-2 or TRBV6-3 to TRBJ2-1, with TRBD2 identical over 12 bases. With 3 bases clipped from V and 9 bases from J, the junction kept 9 bases outside the gene matches. Germline assignment: CDR1 MNHEY and CDR2 SVGEGT. The CDR3 loop spans 16 amino acids. CDR3 amino acids: CASSYPSGGDISEQFF. DNA for the CDR3: TGTGCCAGCAGTTATCCTAGCGGGGGGGATATTAGTGAGCAGTTCTTC.

The count of this clone is one. The V and J genes are TRBV7-9 and TRBJ2-7, with D possibly being TRBD2 (5 bases). The V gene's germline CDR1 is SEHNR and CDR2 FQNEAQ (reference sequence). The CDR3 extends over 14 amino acids. Trimming stripped 3 bases from V and 2 bases from J, with 11 bases between. CDR3 loop: CASSFGGSPYEQYF. In DNA form, the CDR3 reads TGTGCCAGCAGCTTTGGTGGGAGTCCCTACGAGCAGTACTTC.

The genes are TRBV2 and TRBJ1-3; perhaps TRBD1 as D (5 bases). Germline V gene data show CDR1 as SNHLY and CDR2 as FYNNEI. This CDR3 has 15 amino acids. The V gene lost 8 bases and the J gene lost 0 bases, with 14 bases spanning the gap. The CDR3 region is CASDGDYHSGNTIYF. The CDR3 DNA follows: TGTGCCAGCGATGGGGACTACCACTCTGGAAACACCATATATTTT. Complete variable domain (other parts from reference TRBV2 and TRBJ1-3): EPEVTQTPSHQVTQMGQEVILRCVPISNHLYFYWYRQILGQKVEFLVSFYNNEISEKSEIFDDQFSVERPDGSNFTLKIRSTKLEDSAMYFCASDGDYHSGNTIYFGEGSWLTVV.

The chain is built from TRBV6-2 or TRBV6-3 and TRBJ2-2, with 12 bases matching TRBD2. Per germline, CDR1 MNHEY and CDR2 SVGEGT. V dropped 4 bases and J dropped 0; count of bases not matched to a gene: 6. This CDR3 spans 18 amino acids. CDR3 in DNA: TGTGCCAGCAGTTCTTCCGGGACTAGCGGGCCGAACACCGGGGAGCTGTTTTTT. Residues: CASSSSGTSGPNTGELFF.

The V and J genes are TRBV27 and TRBJ2-3; D is uncertain. With 7 bases removed from V and 0 bases from J, the gap between germline ends came to 14 bases. From germline, CDR1 is MNHEY and CDR2 SMNVEV (reference sequence). The CDR3 is 15 residues long. The CDR3 bases are TGTGCCAGCACGAGACTCAGCGTTAGCACAGATACGCAGTATTTT. As protein: CASTRLSVSTDTQYF.

This clone appeared a few times. The J gene is TRBJ2-7, the V gene TRBV5-1, with TRBD2 matching 9 bases. The CDR3 runs to 15 residues. The germline V gene has CDR1 SGHRS and CDR2 YFSETQ. V was clipped by 0 bases and J by 1 base; unmatched bases: 2. CDR3 nucleotides: TGCGCCAGCAGCTTGGATGCGGGAGGGTCCTACGAGCAGTACTTC. Amino acids: CASSLDAGGSYEQYF.

The chain is built from TRBV11-2 and TRBJ2-5; D perhaps matches TRBD1 (6 bases). Germline V CDR1 and CDR2: SGHAT, FQNNGV. The CDR3 covers 14 residues. V was clipped by 6 bases and J by 9 bases, with 20 bases between them. The DNA of the CDR3 is TGTGCCAGCAGTGAGGGACATGGGATGGGGGCCCAGTACTTC. It codes for CASSEGHGMGAQYF.

The genes are TRBV5-4 and TRBJ1-1; 7 nucleotides agree with TRBD1. V was pared by 0 bases and J by 0 bases, with 8 bases of the junction left unmatched. This CDR3 contains 17 residues. Germline CDR1 reads SGHNT; CDR2 reads YYREEE (reference sequence). The CDR3: CASSLDRTGVMNTEAFF. The CDR3 coding sequence is TGTGCCAGCAGCTTGGACCGGACAGGAGTTATGAACACTGAAGCTTTCTTT.

The chain is built from TRBV6-5 and TRBJ2-1; D is uncertain. The CDR3 sequence is 13 residues long. In germline, CDR1 is MNHEY, CDR2 SVGAGI. V lost 6 bases, J lost 2 bases, and 8 bases lay in between. CDR3 in DNA: TGTGCCAGCAGGCCGTACACCTACAATGAGCAGTTCTTC. This codes for CASRPYTYNEQFF.

The gene calls are TRBV7-9 and TRBJ1-6, with D maybe TRBD1 (5 bases). Germline V gene sequence: CDR1 SEHNR, CDR2 FQNEAQ (reference sequence). The CDR3 is 15 residues long. Trimming pared 0 bases from V and 6 bases from J, leaving 9 bases between. The CDR3 spells CASSLAGGGNSPLHF. CDR3 DNA: TGTGCCAGCAGCTTAGCGGGGGGAGGTAATTCACCCCTCCACTTT.

This clone occurred once. The chain employs TRBV18 and TRBJ1-2, with 8 bases identical to TRBD1. The V gene's germline CDR1 is KGHSH and CDR2 LQKENI. This CDR3 has 14 residues. The V gene end was trimmed by 8 bases and the J gene end by 6 bases; junction bases not matched to a gene: 11. CDR3 DNA sequence: TGTGCCAGCCTCAGGACAGGGCTCGAGGATGGCTACACCTTC. Protein sequence: CASLRTGLEDGYTF.

The chain links TRBV9 to TRBJ2-5; D call uncertain. Germline CDR1 is SGDLS and CDR2 is YYNGEE. V gave up 3 bases and J gave up 4 bases, with 10 bases separating them. This CDR3 contains 13 residues. In DNA, the CDR3 is TGTGCCAGCAGCGCCTCTAGAGGAGAGACCCAGTACTTC. This encodes CASSASRGETQYF.

The rearrangement uses TRBV11-3 and TRBJ2-2; 10 bases are shared with TRBD1. The V and J ends lost 5 bases and 6 bases, in that order; junction bases with no gene match: 6. There are 15 residues in the CDR3. Germline V gene lookup returns CDR1 SGHNT and CDR2 YENEEA. The DNA for the CDR3 is TGTGCCAGCAGCCCCGGACAGGGGGGTTCCGGGGAGCTGTTTTTT. Its protein is CASSPGQGGSGELFF.

The rearrangement joins TRBV28 to TRBJ2-1; 8 nucleotides align to TRBD1. The V gene end was trimmed by 6 bases and the J gene end by 0 bases; junction bases not matched to a gene: 1. Germline values: CDR1 MDHEN, CDR2 SYDVKM. The CDR3 runs to 14 residues. The CDR3 bases are TGTGCCAGCAGGGGGACAGGCTCCTACAATGAGCAGTTCTTC. Protein product: CASRGTGSYNEQFF.

The rearrangement uses TRBV28 and TRBJ2-7; 8 bases are shared with TRBD1. This CDR3 region has 16 residues. J lost 3 bases, V lost 6 bases, and 13 bases had no gene match. Germline values: CDR1 MDHEN, CDR2 SYDVKM. CDR3 protein: CASSMAGTGNHYEQYF. The CDR3 nucleotides read TGTGCCAGCAGCATGGCCGGGACAGGAAACCACTACGAGCAGTACTTC.

The rearrangement uses TRBV3-1 (or the pseudogene TRBV3-2) and TRBJ1-2; no clear D gene. Germline V gene data show CDR1 as LGHDT and CDR2 as YNNKEL (reference sequence). The V gene lost 0 bases and the J gene lost 3 bases, with 5 bases spanning the gap. This CDR3 is 13 amino acids long. CDR3 in amino acids: CASSQEAYYGYTF. Here the CDR3 DNA reads TGTGCCAGCAGCCAAGAGGCATACTATGGCTACACCTTC.

The chain recombines TRBV30 with TRBJ1-5; D gene ambiguous. V shed 2 bases and J shed 7 bases, with 12 bases lying between them. The CDR3 runs to 13 residues. CDR1 and CDR2 (germline): GTSNPN, SVGIG (reference sequence). The CDR3 protein is CAWSTEGGQPQHF. As DNA, the CDR3 is TGTGCCTGGAGTACCGAAGGAGGGCAGCCCCAGCATTTT.